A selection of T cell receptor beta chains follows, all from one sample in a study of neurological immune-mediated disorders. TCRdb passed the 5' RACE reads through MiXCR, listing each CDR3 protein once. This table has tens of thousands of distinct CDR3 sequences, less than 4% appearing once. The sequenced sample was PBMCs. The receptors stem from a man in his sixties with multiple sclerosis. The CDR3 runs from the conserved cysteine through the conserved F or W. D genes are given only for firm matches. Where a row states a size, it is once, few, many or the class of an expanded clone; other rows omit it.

TGCAGTGCTAGAGGGGTTACAAGTGAGCAGTTCTTC,CSARGVTSEQFF,.,TRBJ2-1,many,TRBV20-1
TGTGCCAGCAGTTTATTTATCGCGGGAGGCCCGTGGGAGCAGTACTTC,CASSLFIAGGPWEQYF,TRBD2,TRBJ2-7,many,TRBV28
TGCAGCGCGGGACTAGCGGGAGGTAGTGAGCAGTTCTTC,CSAGLAGGSEQFF,TRBD2,TRBJ2-1,.,TRBV29-1
TGTGCCAGCAGTTTGGCCCGGGGAAGGGGGGAGCTGTTTTTT,CASSLARGRGELFF,.,TRBJ2-2,many,TRBV7-8
TGCGCCAAGACTAGCGGGAGGGACTACGAGCAGTACTTC,CAKTSGRDYEQYF,TRBD2,TRBJ2-7,.,TRBV10-2
TGTGCCACCAGCAGTTCGAGCGGGACCACAAGGGCAACAGATACGCAGTATTTT,CATSSSSGTTRATDTQYF,TRBD2,TRBJ2-3,many,TRBV15
TGTGCCAGCGGGGCGGGCTACCAAGAGACCCAGTACTTC,CASGAGYQETQYF,.,TRBJ2-5,many,TRBV11-2
TGCAGCGCCCTAGGGGGGCAAACCTCTGGGGCCAACGTCCTGACTTTC,CSALGGQTSGANVLTF,.,TRBJ2-6,many,TRBV20-1
TGTGCCAGCAGCGATGATGGGGCCAGGGGGACAGATACGCAGTATTTT,CASSDDGARGTDTQYF,TRBD1,TRBJ2-3,many,TRBV7-2
TGTGCCAGCAGTTACTTTGGGCGTGGTTCACCCCTCCACTTT,CASSYFGRGSPLHF,.,TRBJ1-6,many,TRBV6-5
TGCAGCAGCCAGGGGGAAATTACCAATGAGCAGTTCTTC,CSSQGEITNEQFF,TRBD1,TRBJ2-1,many,TRBV20-1
TGTGCCAGCAGCTTCCCGGGACTAGCGGGACGTAATGAGCAGTTCTTC,CASSFPGLAGRNEQFF,TRBD2,TRBJ2-1,many,TRBV11-2
TGTGCCAGCTCACCGCAGGAGGCGATTAGTTCACCCCTCCACTTT,CASSPQEAISSPLHF,.,TRBJ1-6,many,TRBV18
TGCAGTGCTAGACTAGCGGGAGGATCTATCGAGCAGTACTTC,CSARLAGGSIEQYF,TRBD2,TRBJ2-7,many,TRBV20-1
TGCAGTGCTGTCGGACAGGGCTCCTACGAGCAGTACTTC,CSAVGQGSYEQYF,TRBD1,TRBJ2-7,many,TRBV20-1
TGCAGTGCTAGAGATCTCTTGGGTGAAGCTTTCTTT,CSARDLLGEAFF,.,TRBJ1-1,many,TRBV20-1
TGCAGTGCTAGTCGGGACCGGCTACGTGAAGCTTTCTTT,CSASRDRLREAFF,.,TRBJ1-1,many,TRBV20-1
TGTGCCACCAGCAGAGTAGGTAACAATGAGCAGTTCTTC,CATSRVGNNEQFF,.,TRBJ2-1,many,TRBV15
TGCAGCGGCAATTCGGGTTCTGATCCGGCTTTCTTT,CSGNSGSDPAFF,.,TRBJ1-1,.,TRBV29-1
TGTGCCAGCAGTTTGGCTGGGGCCAACGTCCTGACTTTC,CASSLAGANVLTF,.,TRBJ2-6,many,TRBV12-3/TRBV12-4
TGTGCCAGCAGCTCCGGGACGGACACAGATACGCAGTATTTT,CASSSGTDTDTQYF,.,TRBJ2-3,many,TRBV7-2
TGTGCCAGCAGATCAAGACTAGCGGGTGCCTACAATGAGCAGTTCTTC,CASRSRLAGAYNEQFF,TRBD2,TRBJ2-1,.,TRBV28
TGCAGCGTTGGCGGGGAGGGCAATCAGCCCCATCATTTT,CSVGGEGNQPHHF,.,TRBJ1-5,few,TRBV29-1
TGTGCCAGCAGCTTAGCGTCAAGGCGGTATGGCTACACCTTC,CASSLASRRYGYTF,.,TRBJ1-2,many,TRBV7-8
TGTGCCAGCAGCTCAGCAGCGGGGGAGCCCTACGAGCAGTACTTC,CASSSAAGEPYEQYF,TRBD2,TRBJ2-7,many,TRBV7-2
TGCGCCAGCAGCTTTGGGGGGCTGCCTTCACCCCTCCACTTT,CASSFGGLPSPLHF,.,TRBJ1-6,many,TRBV5-1
TGTGCCAGCCGGCCAGGCCAGGGGCGCACCGGGGAGCTGTTTTTT,CASRPGQGRTGELFF,.,TRBJ2-2,many,TRBV7-3
TGTGCCAGCAGCCAAGGCCGAGGGAAAGCTTTCTTT,CASSQGRGKAFF,.,TRBJ1-1,many,TRBV3-1
TGTGCCAGCAGCGTAGGGCCAAGTTCCTACGAGCAGTACTTC,CASSVGPSSYEQYF,.,TRBJ2-7,.,TRBV9
TGCGCCAGCAGCTGGACGGACGGCTATGGCTACACCTTC,CASSWTDGYGYTF,.,TRBJ1-2,many,TRBV5-1
TGTGCCAGCAGCCCCAGGGCAGGGGTTAAACCTGAAGCTTTCTTT,CASSPRAGVKPEAFF,.,TRBJ1-1,many,TRBV7-9
TGCGCCAGCAGCTTGATATGGGAGGGCACAGATACGCAGTATTTT,CASSLIWEGTDTQYF,.,TRBJ2-3,many,TRBV5-1
TGTGCCACCAGTGATTTCCCCCCGGGACAGGGAGTCACAGATACGCAGTATTTT,CATSDFPPGQGVTDTQYF,TRBD1,TRBJ2-3,.,TRBV24-1
TGCGCCAGCAGCTTGGATGGAGGAGCCTACGAGCAGTACTTC,CASSLDGGAYEQYF,.,TRBJ2-7,many,TRBV5-1
TGCAGTGACGGTCGGGGGAACACCGAAGCTTTCTTT,CSDGRGNTEAFF,.,TRBJ1-1,.,TRBV20-1
TGTGCCAGCCAGACGGGAGGGTTACATTCACCCCTCCACTTT,CASQTGGLHSPLHF,.,TRBJ1-6,many,TRBV27
TGCAGTGCTGGCCCTGGGGAGGGACAGGGGGTCCACGAGCAGTACTTC,CSAGPGEGQGVHEQYF,TRBD1,TRBJ2-7,many,TRBV20-1
TGTGCCAGCAGCCAAGAACTGGCAGTGGGTGAAGCTTTCTTT,CASSQELAVGEAFF,.,TRBJ1-1,many,TRBV14
TGTGCCAGCACCAGGGCTGGCGGAAACACCATATATTTT,CASTRAGGNTIYF,.,TRBJ1-3,many,TRBV25-1
TGTGCCAGCAGCTCCGAGGGGGCTCCCTACGAGCAGTACTTC,CASSSEGAPYEQYF,TRBD1,TRBJ2-7,many,TRBV7-9
TGCGCCAGCAGCTTGGGCGGCAGGGTGGTCCAAGAGACCCAGTACTTC,CASSLGGRVVQETQYF,.,TRBJ2-5,many,TRBV5-1
TGCAGTGCTGGGACTAGGCATACCTACGAGCAGTACTTC,CSAGTRHTYEQYF,TRBD2,TRBJ2-7,many,TRBV20-1
TGCAGCGTTGAACCAGGGTCGGAAGCTTTCTTT,CSVEPGSEAFF,.,TRBJ1-1,.,TRBV29-1
TGTGCCAGCTCCCCAGGAGGAGATACGCAGTATTTT,CASSPGGDTQYF,.,TRBJ2-3,many,TRBV18
TGTGCCATCACCCCGACTGAGAACTATGGCTACACCTTC,CAITPTENYGYTF,.,TRBJ1-2,many,TRBV10-3
TGTGCCACCAGCTTGGAGGAAAAACTGTTTTTT,CATSLEEKLFF,.,TRBJ1-4,many,TRBV15
TGTGCCAGCAGTTTGACAGGAGCTGGGGCCAACGTCCTGACTTTC,CASSLTGAGANVLTF,.,TRBJ2-6,medium-sized,TRBV12-3/TRBV12-4
TGTGCCAGCAGCTTAGCGCCGCCACCGGCTCATGGCTACACCTTC,CASSLAPPPAHGYTF,.,TRBJ1-2,many,TRBV7-2
TGTGCCAGCAGCCAAAAGGGCGGCGAGGAGCTGTTTTTT,CASSQKGGEELFF,.,TRBJ2-2,.,TRBV14
TGTGCCAGCACTACCGGGACAGCCGACACAGATACGCAGTATTTT,CASTTGTADTDTQYF,TRBD1,TRBJ2-3,many,TRBV6-2/TRBV6-3
TGCGCCAGCAGCTTACTAGCCCCAGATACGCAGTATTTT,CASSLLAPDTQYF,.,TRBJ2-3,many,TRBV5-1
TGCAGTGCTACCGGGACAGGACACGAGCAGTACTTC,CSATGTGHEQYF,TRBD1,TRBJ2-7,many,TRBV20-1
TGTGCCAGCAGTTACGGCAGGGGGCGTCATGAAAAACTGTTTTTT,CASSYGRGRHEKLFF,TRBD1,TRBJ1-4,many,TRBV6-2/TRBV6-3